A selection of T cell receptor beta chains follows, all from one sample in a study of EBV T-cell therapy then PD-1 blockade in nasopharyngeal carcinoma. The antigens for these receptors are not known. Assay used: immunoSEQ multiplex PCR; TCRdb lists only in-frame clones, some missing. The sample yields roughly 14,000 clones, roughly 80% seen once. Specimen: CD8+ T cells from blood, collected around day 100 from a patient whose treatment included autologous EBV-specific T cells and nivolumab. Every receptor here comes from a man aged 35 to 55 with nasopharyngeal carcinoma. CDR3s include the opening cysteine and the closing phenylalanine or tryptophan. A D gene is named only where the DNA matches it firmly. Expanded clones get a size class; other rows say once, few or many, or leave the size out.

d_call j_call clone_size v_call cdr3_nt cdr3_aa
TRBD1 TRBJ1-6 NA TRBV24-1 TGTGCCACCAGGGACAGGGGATTTAATTCACCCCTCCACTTT CATRDRGFNSPLHF
TRBD1 TRBJ2-7 NA TRBV6-2/TRBV6-3 TGTGCCAGCAGTTACGACGGGACAGGGGGTTACGAGCAGTACTTC CASSYDGTGGYEQYF
TRBD1 TRBJ1-5 few TRBV2 TGTGCCAGCAGTGAAGGACAGGGTTGGCAGCCCCAGCATTTT CASSEGQGWQPQHF
NA TRBJ2-1 NA TRBV4-3 TGCGCCAGCAGCCAGAGGGGTCCCTCCTACAATGAGCAGTTCTTC CASSQRGPSYNEQFF
TRBD1 TRBJ1-6 NA TRBV4-1 TGCGCCAGCAGCCAAATCCCGGGACAGGTGAATTCACCCCTCCACTTT CASSQIPGQVNSPLHF
NA TRBJ2-1 NA TRBV9 TGTGCCAGCAGCGTATTTGCAGGAGGGGGTGAGCAGTTCTTC CASSVFAGGGEQFF
NA TRBJ1-5 NA TRBV19 TGTGCCAGTAGTATCTCGGGGGGCGGGCAGCCCCAGCATTTT CASSISGGGQPQHF
NA TRBJ2-3 NA TRBV7-9 TGTGCCAGCAGCTACTCCGGGACTGCCACAGATACGCAGTATTTT CASSYSGTATDTQYF
TRBD1 TRBJ1-2 NA TRBV12-3/TRBV12-4 TGTGCCAGCAGTTGGGACAGGGGGCAGGGCTACACCTTC CASSWDRGQGYTF
NA TRBJ2-2 NA TRBV27 TGTGCCAGCAGTTCCCGAGGCGGGGAGCTGTTTTTT CASSSRGGELFF
NA TRBJ1-2 NA TRBV27 TGTGCCAGCAGTTTTAGAGGCGGCCCTGGCTACACCTTC CASSFRGGPGYTF
NA TRBJ2-6 NA TRBV6-4 TGTGCCAGCAGTTCGCAATCCTCTGGGGCCAACGTCCTGACTTTC CASSSQSSGANVLTF
NA TRBJ1-3 NA TRBV5-1 TGCGCCAGCAGCTTGGCCCCGGGAAACACCATATATTTT CASSLAPGNTIYF
TRBD1 TRBJ2-7 NA TRBV6-2/TRBV6-3 TGTGCCAGCAGTCCCGGGACAGAACCCTACGAGCAGTACTTC CASSPGTEPYEQYF
TRBD2 TRBJ2-1 NA TRBV4-3 TGCGCCAGCAGTTTTAGCGGGGGGGTCTACAATGAGCAGTTCTTC CASSFSGGVYNEQFF
NA TRBJ2-5 NA TRBV11-1 TGTGCCAGCAGCTTAAGCCCCGGGACATCGCAAGAGACCCAGTACTTC CASSLSPGTSQETQYF
NA TRBJ2-2 few TRBV6-5 TGTGCCAGCAGTTACTCGCAGGGGGGGTGGACCGGGGAGCTGTTTTTT CASSYSQGGWTGELFF
NA TRBJ1-2 NA TRBV15 TGTGCCACCAGCAGAGATCTTTTAGGGCAGGGCCCCCTCTATGGCTACACCTTC CATSRDLLGQGPLYGYTF
NA TRBJ2-6 NA TRBV4-2 TGTGCCAGCAGCCAAGAGACTGGGGCCAACGTCCTGACTTTC CASSQETGANVLTF
NA TRBJ2-7 once TRBV6-5 TGTGCCATCCAAGACAGCTACGAGCAGTACTTC CAIQDSYEQYF
NA TRBJ2-1 NA TRBV10-3 TGTGCCATCAGTGTCGTAACGGGGCTCTTTAGGGATGAGCAGTTCTTC CAISVVTGLFRDEQFF
NA TRBJ2-3 NA TRBV7-8 TGTGCCAGCAGCTTATGGGGGTTCGGCACAGATACGCAGTATTTT CASSLWGFGTDTQYF
TRBD2 TRBJ2-1 NA TRBV27 TGTGCCAGCAGTCCGGGGGGGGGTTACAATGAGCAGTTCTTC CASSPGGGYNEQFF